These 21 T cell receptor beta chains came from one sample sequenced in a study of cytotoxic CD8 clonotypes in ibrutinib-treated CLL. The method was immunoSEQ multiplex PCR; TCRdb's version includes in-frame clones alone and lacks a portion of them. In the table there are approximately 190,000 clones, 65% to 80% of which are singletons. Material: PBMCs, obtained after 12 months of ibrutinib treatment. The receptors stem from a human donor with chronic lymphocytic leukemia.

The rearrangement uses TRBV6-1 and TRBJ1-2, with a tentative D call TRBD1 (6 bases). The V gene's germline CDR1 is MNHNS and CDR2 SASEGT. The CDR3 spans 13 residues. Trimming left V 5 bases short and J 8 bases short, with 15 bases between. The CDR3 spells CASSTQGSRGYTF. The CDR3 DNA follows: TGTGCCAGCAGTACACAGGGAAGCAGAGGCTACACCTTC.

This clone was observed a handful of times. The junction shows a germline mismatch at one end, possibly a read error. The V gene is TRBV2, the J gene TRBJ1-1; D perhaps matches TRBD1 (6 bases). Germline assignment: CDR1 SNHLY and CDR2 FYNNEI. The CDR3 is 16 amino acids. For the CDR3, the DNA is TGTGCCAGCAGCGAAGGGTGGGGGCTAGACTGGGGACAAGCTTTCTTT. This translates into CASSEGWGLDWGQAFF.

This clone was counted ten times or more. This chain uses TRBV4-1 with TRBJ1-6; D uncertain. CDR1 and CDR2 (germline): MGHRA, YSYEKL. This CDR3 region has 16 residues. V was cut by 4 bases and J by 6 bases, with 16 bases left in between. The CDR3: CASSPIGRNINSPLHF. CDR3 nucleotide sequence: TGCGCCAGCAGCCCCATAGGAAGAAATATTAATTCACCCCTCCACTTT.

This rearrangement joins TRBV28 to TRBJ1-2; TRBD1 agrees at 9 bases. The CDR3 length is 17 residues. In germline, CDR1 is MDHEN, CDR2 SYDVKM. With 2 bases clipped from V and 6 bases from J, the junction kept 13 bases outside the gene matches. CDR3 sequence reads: CASSLLGTGFKNDGYTF. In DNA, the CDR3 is TGTGCCAGCAGTTTACTCGGGACAGGGTTTAAGAATGATGGCTACACCTTC.

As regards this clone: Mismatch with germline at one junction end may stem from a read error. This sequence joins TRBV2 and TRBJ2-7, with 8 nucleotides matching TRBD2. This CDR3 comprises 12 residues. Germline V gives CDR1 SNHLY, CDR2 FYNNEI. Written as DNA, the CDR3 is TGTGCCAGCAGGAGGGTAGACGGGGGGGTTAACTTC. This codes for CASRRVDGGVNF.

CDR3 in DNA: TGTGCCAGCAGCTTAATCGGGCCCAATGGCTACACCTTC. It translates to CASSLIGPNGYTF. The rearrangement uses TRBV7-8 and TRBJ1-2; the D is unclear. The CDR3 length is 13 residues. V dropped 2 bases and J dropped 6 bases, with 10 bases sitting between them. Germline CDR1 reads SGHVS; CDR2 reads FQNEAQ.

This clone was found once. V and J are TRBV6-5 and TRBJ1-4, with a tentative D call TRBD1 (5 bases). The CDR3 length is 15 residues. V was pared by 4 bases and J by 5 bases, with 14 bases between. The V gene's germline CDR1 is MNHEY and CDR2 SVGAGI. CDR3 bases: TGTGCCAGCAGTTCCCCCGGGACGGTGAATGAAAAACTGTTTTTT. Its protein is CASSSPGTVNEKLFF.

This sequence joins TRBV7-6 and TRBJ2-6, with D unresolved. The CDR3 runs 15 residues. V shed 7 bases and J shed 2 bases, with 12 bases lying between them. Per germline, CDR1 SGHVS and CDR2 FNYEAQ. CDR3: CASTAGPTGANVLTF. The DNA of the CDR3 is TGTGCCAGCACCGCAGGCCCCACTGGGGCCAACGTCCTGACTTTC.

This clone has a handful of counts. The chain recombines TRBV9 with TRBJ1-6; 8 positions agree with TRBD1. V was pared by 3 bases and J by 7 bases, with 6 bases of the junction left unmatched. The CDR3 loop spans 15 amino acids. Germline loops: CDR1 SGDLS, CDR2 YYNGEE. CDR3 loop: CASSGQGRQNSPLHF. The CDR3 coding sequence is TGTGCCAGCAGCGGACAGGGGAGGCAGAATTCACCCCTCCACTTT.

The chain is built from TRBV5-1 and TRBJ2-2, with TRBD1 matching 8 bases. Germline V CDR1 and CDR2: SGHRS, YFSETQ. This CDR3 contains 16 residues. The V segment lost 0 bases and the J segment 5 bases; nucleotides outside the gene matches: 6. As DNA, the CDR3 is TGCGCCAGCAGCTTGGGCGTGACAGGGGATACCGGGGAGCTGTTTTTT. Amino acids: CASSLGVTGDTGELFF.

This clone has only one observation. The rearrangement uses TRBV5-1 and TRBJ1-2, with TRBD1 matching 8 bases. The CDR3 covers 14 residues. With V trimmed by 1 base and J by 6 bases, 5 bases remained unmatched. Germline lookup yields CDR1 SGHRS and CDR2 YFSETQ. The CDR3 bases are TGCGCCAGCAGCTTGCAGGGGGCGCGGAATGGCTACACCTTC. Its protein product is CASSLQGARNGYTF. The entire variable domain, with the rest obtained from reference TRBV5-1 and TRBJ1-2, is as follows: KAGVTQTPRYLIKTRGQQVTLSCSPISGHRSVSWYQQTPGQGLQFLFEYFSETQRNKGNFPGRFSGRQFSNSRSEMNVSTLELGDSALYLCASSLQGARNGYTFGSGTRLTVV.

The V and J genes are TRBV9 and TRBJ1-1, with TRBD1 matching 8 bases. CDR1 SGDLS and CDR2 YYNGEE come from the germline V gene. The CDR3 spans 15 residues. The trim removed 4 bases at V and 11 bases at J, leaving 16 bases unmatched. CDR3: CASSQSMDRALHAFF. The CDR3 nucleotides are TGTGCCAGCAGCCAATCTATGGACAGGGCCCTTCATGCTTTCTTT.

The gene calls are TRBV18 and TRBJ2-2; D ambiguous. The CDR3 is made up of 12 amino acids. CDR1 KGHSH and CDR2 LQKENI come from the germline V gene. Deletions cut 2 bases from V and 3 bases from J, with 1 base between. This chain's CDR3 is CASSPDTGELFF. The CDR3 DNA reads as TGTGCCAGCTCACCAGACACCGGGGAGCTGTTTTTT.

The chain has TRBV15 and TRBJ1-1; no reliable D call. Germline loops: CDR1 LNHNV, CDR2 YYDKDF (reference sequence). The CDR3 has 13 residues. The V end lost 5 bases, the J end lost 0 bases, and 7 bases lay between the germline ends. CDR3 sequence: CATSSRMNTEAFF. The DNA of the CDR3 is TGTGCCACCAGCTCCCGTATGAACACTGAAGCTTTCTTT.

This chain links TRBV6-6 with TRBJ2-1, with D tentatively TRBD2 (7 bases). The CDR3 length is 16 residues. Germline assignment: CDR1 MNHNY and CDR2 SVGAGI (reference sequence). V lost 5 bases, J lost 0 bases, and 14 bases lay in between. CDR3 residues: CASSARGPSSYNEQFF. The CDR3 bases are TGTGCCAGCAGTGCGCGGGGGCCAAGCTCCTACAATGAGCAGTTCTTC.

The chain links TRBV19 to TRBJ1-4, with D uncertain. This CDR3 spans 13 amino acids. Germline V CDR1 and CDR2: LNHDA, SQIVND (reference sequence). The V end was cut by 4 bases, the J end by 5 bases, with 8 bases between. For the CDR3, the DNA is TGTGCCAGTAGTACGGGTCGGAATGAAAAACTGTTTTTT. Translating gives CASSTGRNEKLFF.

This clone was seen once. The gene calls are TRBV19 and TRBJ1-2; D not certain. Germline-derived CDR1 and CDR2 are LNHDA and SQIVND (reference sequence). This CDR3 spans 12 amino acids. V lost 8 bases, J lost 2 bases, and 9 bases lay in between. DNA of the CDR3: TGTGCCAGTTTGGGTGGGAACTATGGCTACACCTTC. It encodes CASLGGNYGYTF. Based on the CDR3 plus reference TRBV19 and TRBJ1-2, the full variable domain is DGGITQSPKYLFRKEGQNVTLSCEQNLNHDAMYWYRQDPGQGLRLIYYSQIVNDFQKGDIAEGYSVSREKKESFPLTVTSAQKNPTAFYLCASLGGNYGYTFGSGTRLTVV.

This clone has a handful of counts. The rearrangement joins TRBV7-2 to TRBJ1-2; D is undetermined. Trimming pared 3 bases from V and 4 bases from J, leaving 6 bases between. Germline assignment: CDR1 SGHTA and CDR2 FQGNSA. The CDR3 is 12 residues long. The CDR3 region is CASSLQSYGYTF. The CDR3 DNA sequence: TGTGCCAGCAGCTTGCAGTCCTATGGCTACACCTTC.

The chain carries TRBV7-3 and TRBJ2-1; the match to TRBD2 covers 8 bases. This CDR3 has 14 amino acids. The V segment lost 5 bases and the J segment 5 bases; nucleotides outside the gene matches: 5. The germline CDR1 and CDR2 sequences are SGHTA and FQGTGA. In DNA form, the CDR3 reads TGTGCCAGCAGCCCGGTAGCGGGGAACAATGAGCAGTTCTTC. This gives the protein CASSPVAGNNEQFF.

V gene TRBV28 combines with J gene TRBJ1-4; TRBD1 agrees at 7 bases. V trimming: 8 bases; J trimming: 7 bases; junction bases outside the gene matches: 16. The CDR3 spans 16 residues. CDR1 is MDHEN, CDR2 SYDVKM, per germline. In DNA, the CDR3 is TGTGCCAGCGGGTACCTTTCGAGGGGGCTCGGTGAAAAACTGTTTTTT. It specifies CASGYLSRGLGEKLFF.

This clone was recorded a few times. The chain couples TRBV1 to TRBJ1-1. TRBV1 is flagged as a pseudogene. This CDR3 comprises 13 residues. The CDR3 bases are TGCACCAGCAGCCAAGACGGAAGGGTACTAGCTTTCTTT. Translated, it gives CTSSQDGRVLAFF.